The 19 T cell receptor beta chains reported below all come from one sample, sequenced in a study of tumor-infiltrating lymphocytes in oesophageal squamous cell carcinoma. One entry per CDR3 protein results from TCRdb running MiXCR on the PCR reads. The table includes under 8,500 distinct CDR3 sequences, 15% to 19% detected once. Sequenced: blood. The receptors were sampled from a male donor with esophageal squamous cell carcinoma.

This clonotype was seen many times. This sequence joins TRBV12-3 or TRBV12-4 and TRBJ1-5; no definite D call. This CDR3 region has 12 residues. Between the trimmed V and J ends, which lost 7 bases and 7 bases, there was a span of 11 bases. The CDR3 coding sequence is TGTGCCAGCACCCTGGGGAGGCAGCCCCAGCATTTT. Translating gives CASTLGRQPQHF.

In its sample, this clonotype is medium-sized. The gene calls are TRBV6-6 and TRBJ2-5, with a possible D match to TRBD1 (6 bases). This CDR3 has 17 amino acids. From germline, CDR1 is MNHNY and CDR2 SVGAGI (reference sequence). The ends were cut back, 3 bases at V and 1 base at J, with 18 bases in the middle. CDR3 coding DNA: TGTGCCAGCAGTTATTCGATCAGGGACACCCCCCAAGAGACCCAGTACTTC. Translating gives CASSYSIRDTPQETQYF.

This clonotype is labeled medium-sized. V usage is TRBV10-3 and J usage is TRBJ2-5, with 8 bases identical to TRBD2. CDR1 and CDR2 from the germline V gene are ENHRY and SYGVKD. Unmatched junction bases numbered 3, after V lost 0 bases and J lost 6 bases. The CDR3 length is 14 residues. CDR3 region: CAISESTGGQTQYF. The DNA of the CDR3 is TGTGCCATCAGTGAGTCAACGGGGGGGCAGACCCAGTACTTC.

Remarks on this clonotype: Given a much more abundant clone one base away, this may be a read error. The CDR3 is CASSLKQGASGELYF. The CDR3 DNA sequence: TGTGCCAGCAGCTTGAAGCAGGGGGCATCTGGGGAGCTGTATTTT. The chain recombines TRBV5-3 with TRBJ2-3; 8 bases agree with TRBD1. TRBV5-3 is sorted into the ORF group, with uncertain function. The CDR3 covers 15 residues.

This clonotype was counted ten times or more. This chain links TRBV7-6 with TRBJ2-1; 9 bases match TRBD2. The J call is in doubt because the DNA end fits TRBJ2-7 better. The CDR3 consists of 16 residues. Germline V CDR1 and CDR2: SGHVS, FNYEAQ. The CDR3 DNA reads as TGTGCCAGCAGCCCCATAGCGGGGGACTCCTACAATGAGCAGTACTTC. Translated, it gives CASSPIAGDSYNEQYF.

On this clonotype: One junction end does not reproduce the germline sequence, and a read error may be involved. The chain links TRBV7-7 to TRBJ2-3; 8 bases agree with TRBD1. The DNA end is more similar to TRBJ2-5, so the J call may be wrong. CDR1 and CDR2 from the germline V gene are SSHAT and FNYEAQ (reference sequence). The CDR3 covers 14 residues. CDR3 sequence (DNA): TGTGCTAGCAGCTTAGGGACAGGACAAGAGACCCAGTACTTC. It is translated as CASSLGTGQETQYF.

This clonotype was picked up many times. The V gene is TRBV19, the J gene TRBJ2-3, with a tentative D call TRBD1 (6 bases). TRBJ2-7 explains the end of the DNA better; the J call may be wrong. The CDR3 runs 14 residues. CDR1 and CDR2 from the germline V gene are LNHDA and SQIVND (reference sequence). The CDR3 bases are TGTGCCAGTAGTACGGACAGTCACTCCTACGAGCAGTACTTC. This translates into CASSTDSHSYEQYF.

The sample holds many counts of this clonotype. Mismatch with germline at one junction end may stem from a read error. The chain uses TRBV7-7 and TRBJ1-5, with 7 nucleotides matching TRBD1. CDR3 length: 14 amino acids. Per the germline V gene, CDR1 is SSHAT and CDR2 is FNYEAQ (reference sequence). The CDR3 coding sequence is TGTGCTAGCAGTCCGGGACAGCCAAATCAGCCCCAGCATTTT. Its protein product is CASSPGQPNQPQHF.

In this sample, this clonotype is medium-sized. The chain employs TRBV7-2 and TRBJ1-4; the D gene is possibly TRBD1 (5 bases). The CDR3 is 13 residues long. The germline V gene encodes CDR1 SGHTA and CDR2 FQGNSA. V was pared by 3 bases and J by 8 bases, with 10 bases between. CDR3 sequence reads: CASSLGGREKLFF. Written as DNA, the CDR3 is TGTGCCAGCAGCTTGGGGGGTAGGGAAAAACTGTTTTTT.

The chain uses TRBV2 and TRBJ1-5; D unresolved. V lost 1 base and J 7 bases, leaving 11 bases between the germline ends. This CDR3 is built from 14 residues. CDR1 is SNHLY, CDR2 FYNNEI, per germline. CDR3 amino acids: CASSEEPGPQPQHF. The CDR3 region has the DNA TGTGCCAGCAGTGAAGAGCCCGGACCCCAGCCCCAGCATTTT.

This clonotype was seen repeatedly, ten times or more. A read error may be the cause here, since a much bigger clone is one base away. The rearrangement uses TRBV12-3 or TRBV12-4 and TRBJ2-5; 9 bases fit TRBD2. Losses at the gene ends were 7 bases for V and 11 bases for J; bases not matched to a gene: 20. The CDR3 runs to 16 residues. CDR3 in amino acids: CASTRGAGGLSNEQYF. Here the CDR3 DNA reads TGTGCCAGCACCCGAGGAGCGGGGGGCCTATCGAATGAGCAGTACTTC.

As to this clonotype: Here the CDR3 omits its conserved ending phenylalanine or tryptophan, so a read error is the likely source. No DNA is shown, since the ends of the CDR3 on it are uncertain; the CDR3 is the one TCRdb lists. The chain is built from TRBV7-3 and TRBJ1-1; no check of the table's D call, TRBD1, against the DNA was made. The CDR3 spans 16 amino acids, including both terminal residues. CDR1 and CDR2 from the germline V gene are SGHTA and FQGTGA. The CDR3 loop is CASSRRGGRMSSSSGQ.

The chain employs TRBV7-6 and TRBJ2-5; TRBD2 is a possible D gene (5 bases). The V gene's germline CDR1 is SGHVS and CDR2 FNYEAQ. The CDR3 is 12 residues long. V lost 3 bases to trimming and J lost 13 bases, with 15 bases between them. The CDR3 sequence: CASSLRAGELYF. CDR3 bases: TGTGCCAGCAGCTTGAGGGCCGGGGAGCTGTACTTC.

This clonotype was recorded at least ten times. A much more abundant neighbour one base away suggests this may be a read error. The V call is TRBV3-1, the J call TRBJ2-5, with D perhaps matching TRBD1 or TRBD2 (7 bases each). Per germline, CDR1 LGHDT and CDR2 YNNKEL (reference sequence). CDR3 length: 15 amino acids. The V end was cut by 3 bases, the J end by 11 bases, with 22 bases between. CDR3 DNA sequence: TGTGCCAGCAGCCATCGCGCGGGGGCAGGGGGTGAGCAGTACTTC. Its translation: CASSHRAGAGGEQYF.

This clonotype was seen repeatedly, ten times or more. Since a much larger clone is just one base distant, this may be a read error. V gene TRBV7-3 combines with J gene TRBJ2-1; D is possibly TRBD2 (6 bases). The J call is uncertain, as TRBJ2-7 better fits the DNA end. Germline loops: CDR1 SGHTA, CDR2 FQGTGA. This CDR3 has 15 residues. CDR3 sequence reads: CASSLGGSGHNEQYF. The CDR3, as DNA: TGTGCCAGCAGCTTAGGGGGGAGCGGGCACAATGAGCAGTACTTC.

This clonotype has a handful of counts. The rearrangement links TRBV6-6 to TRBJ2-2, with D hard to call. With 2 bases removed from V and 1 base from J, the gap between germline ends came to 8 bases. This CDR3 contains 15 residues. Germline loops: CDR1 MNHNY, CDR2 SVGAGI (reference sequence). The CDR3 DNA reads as TGTGCCAGCAGTTACATTGACCAGAACACCGGGGAGCTGTTTTTT. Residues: CASSYIDQNTGELFF.

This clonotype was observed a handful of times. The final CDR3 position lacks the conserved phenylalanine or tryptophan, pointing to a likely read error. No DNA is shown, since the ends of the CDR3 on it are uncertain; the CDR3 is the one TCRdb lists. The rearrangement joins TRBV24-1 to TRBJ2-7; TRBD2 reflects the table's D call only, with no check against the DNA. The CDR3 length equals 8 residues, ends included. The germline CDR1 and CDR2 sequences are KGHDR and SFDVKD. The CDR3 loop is CATSDSAG.

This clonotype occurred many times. CDR3: CASSLQYTGELFF. The CDR3 DNA reads TGTGCCAGCAGCTTGCAGTACACCGGGGAGCTGTTTTTT. The J gene is TRBJ2-2, the V gene TRBV11-3; D not resolved. The CDR3 spans 13 residues. V was cut by 3 bases and J by 3 bases, with 5 bases left in between. Germline V gene sequence: CDR1 SGHNT, CDR2 YENEEA.

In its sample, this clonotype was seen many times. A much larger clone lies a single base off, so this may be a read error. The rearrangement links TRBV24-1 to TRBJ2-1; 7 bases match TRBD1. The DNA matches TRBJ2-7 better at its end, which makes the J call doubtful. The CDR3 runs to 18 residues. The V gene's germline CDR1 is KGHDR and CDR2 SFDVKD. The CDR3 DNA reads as TGTGCCACCAGTGATTTGAGGGGAAAGGGGGCTTCCTACAATGAGCAGTACTTC. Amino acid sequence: CATSDLRGKGASYNEQYF.